The next 25 T cell receptor beta chains were all read from a single sample in a study of identical twins. TCRdb re-analysed the 5' RACE reads in MiXCR, keeping a single row per CDR3 protein. Altogether 700,000 or so distinct CDR3 sequences are present, 21% being singletons, with the ten largest covering roughly 4%. This sample also belongs to another study, concerning T cells expressing NK-cell markers.

Sample: PBMCs. The receptors originated from a woman younger than 35 in good health.

This clonotype has a handful of counts. The chain links TRBV12-3 or TRBV12-4 to TRBJ2-7; 8 bases agree with TRBD1. The CDR3 sequence is 14 residues long. The J segment lost 6 bases and the V segment lost 8 bases, leaving 12 bases of the junction unmatched. Here the CDR3 reads CASSSPDRVSEQYF. In nucleotides, the CDR3 is TGTGCCAGCTCATCTCCGGACAGGGTCTCCGAGCAGTACTTC.

The CDR3, as DNA: TGTGCCAGCAGTTACTCGGTAGTCAACACCGGGGAGCTGTTTTTT. The encoded protein is CASSYSVVNTGELFF. The chain recombines TRBV6-2 or TRBV6-3 with TRBJ2-2; D call uncertain. V was trimmed by 0 bases and J by 2 bases, leaving 7 bases between them. This CDR3 contains 15 residues. The germline CDR1 and CDR2 sequences are MNHEY and SVGEGT.

This clonotype was recorded a few times. The rearrangement uses TRBV10-3 and TRBJ2-7, with D perhaps TRBD2 (5 bases). The germline V gene has CDR1 ENHRY and CDR2 SYGVKD. V gave up 6 bases and J gave up 0 bases, with 9 bases separating them. The length of the CDR3 is 13 residues. The CDR3 reads CAISGGLSYEQYF. CDR3 bases: TGTGCCATCAGCGGCGGGCTCTCCTACGAGCAGTACTTC.

Only a few counts were recorded for this clonotype. The chain carries TRBV7-6 and TRBJ2-1; TRBD2 aligns across 9 bases. Germline V CDR1 and CDR2: SGHVS, FNYEAQ. Trimming cost V 1 base and J 4 bases; bases outside gene matches: 5. This CDR3 region has 16 residues. The chain's CDR3 is CASSLGGGALYNEQFF. CDR3 nucleotides: TGTGCCAGCAGCTTAGGCGGGGGGGCCCTTTACAATGAGCAGTTCTTC.

The CDR3 region is CAISTRQGTTDTQYF. As DNA, the CDR3 is TGTGCCATCAGTACCAGACAGGGAACCACAGATACGCAGTATTTT. The chain has TRBV10-3 and TRBJ2-3; TRBD1 agrees at 7 bases. Germline V lookup: CDR1 ENHRY, CDR2 SYGVKD. The V segment lost 5 bases and the J segment 2 bases; nucleotides outside the gene matches: 7. The CDR3 runs 15 residues.

There are many counts of this clonotype. V usage is TRBV3-1 and J usage is TRBJ2-7, with no clear D. Germline V CDR1 and CDR2: LGHDT, YNNKEL (reference sequence). This CDR3 is 14 amino acids long. V lost 0 bases and J lost 6, with 12 bases in between. The CDR3 region is CASSQDLGPSEQYF. DNA for the CDR3: TGTGCCAGCAGCCAAGATCTGGGCCCCTCCGAGCAGTACTTC.

This clonotype was counted only a few times. The DNA of the CDR3 is TGCAGCGTTACGAAAGGACAGGGGGGGAGCTACAATGAGCAGTTCTTC. Its translation: CSVTKGQGGSYNEQFF. The chain recombines TRBV29-1 with TRBJ2-1, with 10 bases matching TRBD1. From germline, CDR1 is SQVTM and CDR2 ANQGSEA. The CDR3 loop spans 16 amino acids. J was trimmed by 3 bases and V by 5 bases; bases with no gene match: 10.

The chain has TRBV14 and TRBJ2-1; D uncertain. The CDR3 has 15 residues. V was trimmed by 2 bases and J by 5 bases, leaving 13 bases between them. In germline, CDR1 is SGHDN, CDR2 FVKESK. CDR3 DNA: TGTGCCAGCAGCCAATTCAGTGCTAGGGACAATGAGCAGTTCTTC. Its translation is CASSQFSARDNEQFF. Full variable domain (outside the CDR3, taken from reference TRBV14 and TRBJ2-1): EAGVTQFPSHSVIEKGQTVTLRCDPISGHDNLYWYRRVMGKEIKFLLHFVKESKQDESGMPNNRFLAERTGGTYSTLKVQPAELEDSGVYFCASSQFSARDNEQFFGPGTRLTVL.

A few counts support this clonotype. The genes are TRBV18 and TRBJ2-2; D gene ambiguous. Germline values: CDR1 KGHSH, CDR2 LQKENI. V was shortened by 5 bases and J by 5 bases, with 12 bases between the two germline ends. The length of the CDR3 is 14 residues. Here the CDR3 DNA reads TGTGCCAGCTCAGCGACCGTAGAAACCGGGGAGCTGTTTTTT. It encodes CASSATVETGELFF.

The rearrangement uses TRBV12-5 and TRBJ2-1; the match to TRBD1 covers 9 bases. V lost 6 bases and J lost 8; bases outside the gene matches: 8. The CDR3 length is 14 residues. The V gene's germline CDR1 is LGHNT and CDR2 FRNRAP. The CDR3 sequence is CASGVGTGFYEQFF. For the CDR3, the DNA is TGTGCTAGTGGGGTGGGGACAGGGTTTTATGAGCAGTTCTTC.

The chain recombines TRBV7-9 with TRBJ1-1, with D possibly TRBD1 on 5 matching bases. Per germline, CDR1 SEHNR and CDR2 FQNEAQ (reference sequence). The CDR3 runs to 16 residues. Trimming shortened V by 5 bases and J by 3 bases, and 19 bases separated the two germline ends. This CDR3 reads CASSRRQGHDDTEAFF. The CDR3 DNA sequence: TGTGCCAGCAGCCGGCGTCAGGGTCATGATGACACTGAAGCTTTCTTT.

A few counts support this clonotype. V usage is TRBV12-3 or TRBV12-4 and J usage is TRBJ2-2, with D perhaps being TRBD1 or TRBD2 (6 bases each). The length of the CDR3 is 16 residues. V shed 5 bases and J shed 7 bases, with 20 bases lying between them. The CDR3 sequence: CASSPSGAQFNGELFF. CDR3 nucleotide sequence: TGTGCCAGCAGTCCTTCGGGGGCGCAGTTCAACGGGGAGCTGTTTTTT.

This clonotype turned up a few times. V is TRBV27 and J is TRBJ2-7; D is unclear. Germline V gene lookup returns CDR1 MNHEY and CDR2 SMNVEV (reference sequence). V was trimmed by 4 bases and J by 0 bases, leaving 10 bases between them. The length of the CDR3 is 14 residues. Here the CDR3 DNA reads TGTGCCAGCAGTTGGAAGGGTTTCTCCTACGAGCAGTACTTC. Protein product: CASSWKGFSYEQYF.

The J gene is TRBJ1-2, the V gene TRBV4-3; perhaps TRBD1 as D (5 bases). Trimming took 0 bases from V and 4 from J, leaving 12 bases between them. The CDR3 totals 15 residues. Germline V lookup: CDR1 LGHNA, CDR2 YSLEER. CDR3 sequence (DNA): TGCGCCAGCAGCCAAGATGTGGGACTCACCTATGGCTACACCTTC. Its translation is CASSQDVGLTYGYTF.

V usage is TRBV7-2 and J usage is TRBJ2-3; the match to TRBD2 covers 15 bases. CDR3 length: 16 amino acids. After removal of 5 bases from V and 6 bases from J, the junction contained 6 bases not matched to a gene. Germline CDR1 SGHTA, CDR2 FQGNSA. This CDR3 reads CASSPRTSGRADTQYF. The CDR3 DNA reads as TGTGCCAGCAGCCCTCGGACTAGCGGGAGGGCGGATACGCAGTATTTT.

This chain links TRBV19 with TRBJ2-7; D remains unclear. Looked up from germline, CDR1 is LNHDA and CDR2 is SQIVND (reference sequence). The germline V and J ends were trimmed by 4 bases and 0 bases, with 10 bases remaining between them. This CDR3 has 14 amino acids. CDR3 bases: TGTGCCAGTAGTAAGCAGGAGTCCTCCTACGAGCAGTACTTC. It is translated as CASSKQESSYEQYF.

The chain employs TRBV20-1 and TRBJ2-2; D may match TRBD1 or TRBD2 (5 bases each). There are 14 residues in the CDR3. Germline lookup yields CDR1 DFQATT and CDR2 SNEGSKA (reference sequence). Trimming removed 8 bases at V and 1 base at J, with 14 bases between. DNA for the CDR3: TGCAGTACCCCGGGGCAGGGGAACACCGGGGAGCTGTTTTTT. This sequence encodes CSTPGQGNTGELFF.

This clonotype has just a few counts. The CDR3: CASIAPGGNEQFF. CDR3 DNA: TGTGCCAGCATCGCACCTGGGGGGAATGAGCAGTTCTTC. The chain links TRBV6-1 to TRBJ2-1; tentatively, D is TRBD2 (6 bases). This CDR3 spans 13 amino acids. V lost 7 bases and J 7 bases, leaving 14 bases between the germline ends. CDR1 MNHNS and CDR2 SASEGT come from the germline V gene.

The J gene is TRBJ2-1, the V gene TRBV24-1, with D possibly matching TRBD2 (5 bases). Germline V lookup: CDR1 KGHDR, CDR2 SFDVKD. V was trimmed by 3 bases and J by 5 bases, leaving 13 bases between them. CDR3 length: 15 amino acids. In DNA form, the CDR3 reads TGTGCCACCAGTGATCCACGGGCCGGGAACAATGAGCAGTTCTTC. Translated: CATSDPRAGNNEQFF.

The sample holds one count of this clonotype. The chain employs TRBV6-1 and TRBJ1-5; D is possibly TRBD1 (6 bases). Trimming took 8 bases from V and 3 from J, leaving 17 bases between them. The germline gives CDR1 MNHNS, CDR2 SASEGT. This CDR3 is built from 15 residues. CDR3 amino acids: CASHWARGDNQPQHF. The CDR3, as DNA: TGTGCCAGCCATTGGGCCAGGGGAGACAATCAGCCCCAGCATTTT.

This sequence joins TRBV20-1 and TRBJ2-4; a weak D match, TRBD2 (5 bases). The ends were cut back, 4 bases at V and 3 bases at J, with 10 bases in the middle. From germline, CDR1 is DFQATT and CDR2 SNEGSKA (reference sequence). The CDR3 consists of 13 residues. The CDR3 bases are TGCAGTGCTACCCCGGGATTCAAAAACATTCAGTACTTC. Amino acid sequence: CSATPGFKNIQYF.

The rearrangement links TRBV5-1 to TRBJ2-3, with D uncertain. V was trimmed by 5 bases and J by 1 base, leaving 8 bases between them. The CDR3 length is 13 residues. Germline loops: CDR1 SGHRS, CDR2 YFSETQ. Written as DNA, the CDR3 is TGCGCCAGCAGAGCCCAGGGCACAGATACGCAGTATTTT. Translation: CASRAQGTDTQYF.

The V and J genes are TRBV6-1 and TRBJ1-1, with 7 bases identical to TRBD1. The CDR3 has 14 residues. The J segment lost 6 bases and the V segment lost 6 bases, leaving 10 bases of the junction unmatched. CDR1 and CDR2 (germline): MNHNS, SASEGT. The CDR3 region is CASRTTGRFAEAFF. The CDR3 DNA sequence: TGTGCCAGCAGAACGACAGGGAGATTCGCTGAAGCTTTCTTT.

This clonotype occurred a few times. The chain recombines TRBV12-3 or TRBV12-4 with TRBJ1-2; D is undetermined. Trimming removed 7 bases at V and 4 bases at J, with 13 bases between. The CDR3 covers 13 residues. The CDR3 loop is CASTRDQVYGYTF. CDR3 coding DNA: TGTGCCAGCACCAGAGACCAGGTCTATGGCTACACCTTC.

This clonotype was seen repeatedly, ten times or more. The chain has TRBV9 and TRBJ2-3; perhaps TRBD2 as D (5 bases). V dropped 4 bases and J dropped 2 bases, with 14 bases sitting between them. The germline V gene encodes CDR1 SGDLS and CDR2 YYNGEE. The CDR3 sequence is 15 residues long. The CDR3 here is CASSFDGDTTDTQYF. CDR3 nucleotides: TGTGCCAGCAGCTTCGACGGGGATACCACAGATACGCAGTATTTT.